This T cell receptor (beta chain) derives from a study of blood T cell repertoires in COVID-19. Study-wide context: Sites in the United States, Italy and Spain provided acute and convalescent COVID-19 samples. In each case, the material was cDNA or gDNA derived from T cells, B-cell-depleted T cells, or PBMCs.

CDR1 is MNHEY, CDR2 SVGAGI, per germline. Trimming took off 7 bases at V and 8 bases at J, with 14 bases between the two ends. This CDR3 has 12 amino acids. Per the authors' pipeline: Amplification of reference gene primers provided the estimated nucleated cell counts. Only in-frame clones appear in the TCRdb table, and some are missing; sequencing was by immunoSEQ multiplex PCR. That table gives V, J and clone size, and the DNA gave D and trimming. This sample has hundreds of thousands of clones, with 75% to 90% found just once. The J gene is TRBJ1-2, the V gene TRBV6-5; tentative D call: TRBD1 (5 bases). The receptor comes from an older woman with acute or convalescent COVID-19. Source material: peripheral blood. In DNA form, the CDR3 reads TGTGCCAGCACCACCCAGGGAAACGGCTACACCTTC. Its protein product is CASTTQGNGYTF.